This T cell receptor (beta chain) was sequenced during a study of blood T cell repertoires in COVID-19. The CDR3 totals 13 residues. The germline V gene has CDR1 KGHSH and CDR2 LQKENI. V shed 4 bases, J shed 4 bases, and the junction held 4 bases outside the gene matches. Measured with immunoSEQ multiplex PCR; TCRdb has only the in-frame clones, and not every one. The sample has roughly 180,000 clones; roughly 81% are singletons. The sequenced material came from peripheral blood. The chain has TRBV18 and TRBJ2-7, with 7 bases lining up with TRBD2. This clonotype was obtained from a woman aged 40 to 49 with COVID-19, enrolled during active disease. CDR3 protein: CASSQMGGYEQYV. CDR3 in DNA: TGTGCCAGCTCACAGATGGGGGGGTACGAGCAGTACGTC.